This T cell receptor beta chain emerged from a study of T cell changes during pregnancy in multiple sclerosis. V lost 5 bases to trimming and J lost 1 base; unmatched junction nucleotides: 12. The germline gives CDR1 MDHEN, CDR2 SYDVKM. This CDR3 is built from 18 residues. Only in-frame clones appear in the TCRdb table, and some are missing; sequencing was by immunoSEQ multiplex PCR. The table lists about 110,000 clones, roughly nine tenths of them singletons. The chain couples TRBV28 to TRBJ2-2, with 8 bases identical to TRBD1. The sequence derives from a female donor with multiple sclerosis, enrolled in a pregnancy study. The source was peripheral blood, collected before pregnancy. CDR3 amino acids: CASSQPFPGTGNTGELFF. The CDR3 DNA sequence: TGTGCCAGCAGTCAACCATTCCCGGGGACAGGGAACACCGGGGAGCTGTTTTTT.